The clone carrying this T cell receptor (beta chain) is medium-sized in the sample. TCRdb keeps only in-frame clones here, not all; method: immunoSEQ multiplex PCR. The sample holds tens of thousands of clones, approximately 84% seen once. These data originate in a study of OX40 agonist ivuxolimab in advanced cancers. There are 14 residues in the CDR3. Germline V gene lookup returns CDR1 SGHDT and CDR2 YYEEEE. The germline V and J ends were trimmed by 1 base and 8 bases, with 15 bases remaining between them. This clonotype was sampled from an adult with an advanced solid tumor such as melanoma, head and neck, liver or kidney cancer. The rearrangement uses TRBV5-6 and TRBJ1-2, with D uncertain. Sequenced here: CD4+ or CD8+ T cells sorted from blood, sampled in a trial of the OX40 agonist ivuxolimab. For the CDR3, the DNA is TGTGCCAGCAGCTTGACGCGGACCTTTCTAGGCTACACCTTC. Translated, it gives CASSLTRTFLGYTF.